These 17 T cell receptor beta chains were all obtained from the same sample, sequenced in a study of blood T cell repertoires in COVID-19. Measured with immunoSEQ multiplex PCR; TCRdb has only the in-frame clones, and not every one. The sample consists of around 200,000 clones, about nine tenths of them appearing once. The specimen sequenced was PBMCs or T cells enriched from blood (not recorded which). Receptor source: a woman aged 45-65 years in a cohort exposed to, infected with or recovered from COVID-19 (not recorded which).

CDR3 sequence reads: CASSRQGRNTIYF. The CDR3 region has the DNA TGTGCCAGCAGTCGACAGGGTAGAAACACCATATATTTT. The chain carries TRBV28 and TRBJ1-3; 7 bases align to TRBD1. V gave up 5 bases and J gave up 5 bases; unmatched junction bases: 3. From germline, CDR1 is MDHEN and CDR2 SYDVKM. The CDR3 consists of 13 residues.

The genes are TRBV5-6 and TRBJ1-1; D remains unclear. The CDR3 covers 13 residues. Germline V CDR1 and CDR2: SGHDT, YYEEEE. Trimming removed 1 base from V and 1 base from J, with 5 bases in between. The CDR3 sequence is CASSLLENTEAFF. As DNA, the CDR3 is TGTGCCAGCAGCTTGTTAGAGAACACTGAAGCTTTCTTT.

V usage is TRBV9 and J usage is TRBJ2-3; 7 bases are shared with TRBD2. This CDR3 has 19 amino acids. V dropped 2 bases and J dropped 0; count of bases not matched to a gene: 15. CDR1 is SGDLS and CDR2 is YYNGEE in the germline V gene. The CDR3 DNA reads as TGTGCCAGCAGCGTGACCGGGGGGAACCTTCGAACTAGCACAGATACGCAGTATTTT. Translated: CASSVTGGNLRTSTDTQYF.

The chain employs TRBV28 and TRBJ1-5; 8 bases are shared with TRBD1. This CDR3 contains 15 residues. Losses at the gene ends were 5 bases for V and 2 bases for J; bases not matched to a gene: 5. Germline CDR1 and CDR2: MDHEN and SYDVKM. CDR3 in DNA: TGTGCCAGCAGTCGGACAGGGACAGGCAATCAGCCCCAGCATTTT. Its protein is CASSRTGTGNQPQHF.

V is TRBV5-1 and J is TRBJ2-2; tentative D call: TRBD2 (6 bases). The CDR3 covers 14 residues. Germline lookup yields CDR1 SGHRS and CDR2 YFSETQ. V lost 7 bases and J 2 bases, leaving 12 bases between the germline ends. Here the CDR3 DNA reads TGCGCCAGCCACCGGGACTCCAACACCGGGGAGCTGTTTTTT. It codes for CASHRDSNTGELFF. The variable domain in full, completed from reference TRBV5-1 and TRBJ2-2, reads KAGVTQTPRYLIKTRGQQVTLSCSPISGHRSVSWYQQTPGQGLQFLFEYFSETQRNKGNFPGRFSGRQFSNSRSEMNVSTLELGDSALYLCASHRDSNTGELFFGEGSRLTVL.

The chain links TRBV10-1 to TRBJ2-2; TRBD2 might be the D (6 bases). The length of the CDR3 is 15 residues. The V gene's germline CDR1 is WNHNN and CDR2 SYGVQD (reference sequence). The V gene lost 6 bases and the J gene lost 0 bases, with 11 bases spanning the gap. The CDR3 DNA sequence: TGCGCCAGCAGGTGGGGGGTAACGAACACCGGGGAGCTGTTTTTT. Residues: CASRWGVTNTGELFF.

The chain employs TRBV28 and TRBJ1-4; D call uncertain. CDR1 is MDHEN, CDR2 SYDVKM, per germline. The V end lost 1 base, the J end lost 0 bases, and 6 bases lay between the germline ends. The CDR3 has 15 amino acids. Here the CDR3 reads CASSLSTATNEKLFF. DNA for the CDR3: TGTGCCAGCAGTTTATCTACAGCAACTAATGAAAAACTGTTTTTT.

The rearrangement uses TRBV4-2 and TRBJ2-7, with 10 nucleotides matching TRBD2. Losses at the gene ends were 3 bases for V and 6 bases for J; bases not matched to a gene: 8. CDR3 size: 15 residues. CDR1 is LGHNA, CDR2 YNFKEQ, per germline. The CDR3 loop reads CASSQAGTSAGEQYF. The CDR3 DNA is TGTGCCAGCAGCCAGGCCGGGACTAGCGCTGGCGAGCAGTACTTC.

The chain combines TRBV29-1 with TRBJ1-2, with 7 nucleotides matching TRBD1. V dropped 5 bases and J dropped 1; count of bases not matched to a gene: 19. This CDR3 comprises 18 residues. Germline-derived CDR1 and CDR2 are SQVTM and ANQGSEA. Here the CDR3 reads CSVNRGTNPKILNYGYTF. CDR3 DNA: TGCAGCGTTAACAGGGGCACCAACCCGAAGATACTTAACTATGGCTACACCTTC.

In this sample, this clone turned up a few times. A junction end diverges from the germline sequence, so it may reflect a read error. CDR3 sequence (DNA): TGCGGTGGGCTAAAACGTAACTATGGCTACACCTTC. It translates to CGGLKRNYGYTF. This sequence joins TRBV30 and TRBJ1-2; D not certain. The length of the CDR3 is 12 residues. The germline CDR1 and CDR2 sequences are GTSNPN and SVGIG (reference sequence).

The V and J genes are TRBV2 and TRBJ1-1; D may be TRBD1 (6 bases). V was pared by 7 bases and J by 4 bases, with 13 bases between. The CDR3 totals 13 residues. The germline gives CDR1 SNHLY, CDR2 FYNNEI. The CDR3 spells CASTLNRATEAFF. CDR3 coding DNA: TGTGCCAGCACCCTAAACAGGGCCACTGAAGCTTTCTTT.

The J gene is TRBJ1-2, the V gene TRBV10-2; 7 nucleotides agree with TRBD1. The germline V gene encodes CDR1 WSHSY and CDR2 SAAADI. The junction had 13 bases not matched to a gene; V was cut back by 11 bases and J by 4 bases. This CDR3 region has 14 residues. In DNA form, the CDR3 reads TGCGCCGCCTTAGACGGGACAGCTATCTATGGCTACACCTTC. As protein: CAALDGTAIYGYTF.

The chain combines TRBV7-2 with TRBJ1-3; 7 bases agree with TRBD1. The CDR3 has 17 amino acids. In germline, CDR1 is SGHTA, CDR2 FQGNSA. V shed 3 bases, J shed 1 base, and the junction held 9 bases outside the gene matches. CDR3 coding DNA: TGTGCCAGCAGCTTTCCCCCGGGACAGCGTTCTGGAAACACCATATATTTT. The encoded protein is CASSFPPGQRSGNTIYF.

The rearrangement links TRBV10-3 to TRBJ2-7; 8 bases are a match to TRBD1. The CDR3 has 14 amino acids. The germline V gene encodes CDR1 ENHRY and CDR2 SYGVKD. After removal of 8 bases from V and 0 bases from J, the junction contained 6 bases not matched to a gene. CDR3 bases: TGTGCCATCGGGGGAACAGGGGGCTCCTACGAGCAGTACTTC. It translates to CAIGGTGGSYEQYF.

V is TRBV7-9 and J is TRBJ1-3; D is unclear. The CDR3 is 16 amino acids. Germline values: CDR1 SEHNR, CDR2 FQNEAQ (reference sequence). Trimming removed 0 bases at V and 0 bases at J, with 9 bases between. The CDR3 coding sequence is TGTGCCAGCAGCTTAGCGGGCGGGCTCTCTGGAAACACCATATATTTT. Amino acid sequence: CASSLAGGLSGNTIYF.

The chain combines TRBV13 with TRBJ1-2; D unclear. CDR1 PRHDT and CDR2 FYEKMQ come from the germline V gene (reference sequence). Trimming left V 0 bases short and J 2 bases short, with 16 bases between. CDR3 size: 17 residues. The CDR3 sequence: CASSLGLTLRENYGYTF. The CDR3 bases are TGTGCCAGCAGCTTAGGATTAACACTTAGGGAGAACTATGGCTACACCTTC. Full variable domain (remainder filled in from reference TRBV13 and TRBJ1-2): AAGVIQSPRHLIKEKRETATLKCYPIPRHDTVYWYQQGPGQDPQFLISFYEKMQSDKGSIPDRFSAQQFSDYHSELNMSSLELGDSALYFCASSLGLTLRENYGYTFGSGTRLTVV.

The chain carries TRBV2 and TRBJ1-4; 8 bases map to TRBD1. Germline-derived CDR1 and CDR2 are SNHLY and FYNNEI. This CDR3 region has 15 residues. With 6 bases clipped from V and 6 bases from J, the junction kept 9 bases outside the gene matches. The CDR3: CASRRQGLEDEKLFF. CDR3 DNA sequence: TGTGCCAGCAGAAGACAGGGGTTGGAGGATGAAAAACTGTTTTTT.